This TCR beta chain was recorded in a study of regulatory T cells in long-lasting Graves disease. Study summary: By definition, persistent Graves' disease involved antithyroid drugs for over 5 years alongside positive TSH receptor antibodies. General study points: The number of shared public clonotypes was higher in persistent patients (roughly 3,000) than new patients (around 960). TCR diversity in persistent Graves' patients was below that of newly diagnosed ones.

Ten or more counts support this clonotype. Antigen specificity is unknown. Time point denoted: persistent/refractory GD, antithyroid drugs over 5 years with positive TRAb. Extracted RNA from PBMCs served as the source of the TCR library. An endocrinology unit in Xi'an, China, supplied the patients. CDR1 is MNHEY and CDR2 is SMNVEV in the germline V gene (reference sequence). Deletions cut 6 bases from V and 2 bases from J, with 16 bases between. The CDR3 totals 15 residues. iRepertoire HTBI primers and Arm-PCR of CDR3 regions built TCR beta libraries. From the multiplex PCR reads, TCRdb called clonotypes with MiXCR, one entry per CDR3 protein. This sample yields 310,000 or so distinct CDR3 sequences, of which 20% to 25% are seen a single time; roughly three fifths belongs to the top ten.

This chain joins TRBV27 and TRBJ2-5, with no clear D. The receptor was isolated from a female donor with Graves disease. The source material was peripheral blood mononuclear cells (PBMCs), sampled when the disease was refractory, from a patient treated with antithyroid drugs. The chain's CDR3 is CASSPLGPRQETQYF. DNA of the CDR3: TGTGCCAGCAGCCCTCTAGGACCTAGACAAGAGACCCAGTACTTC.